This T cell receptor (beta chain) originates from a study of blood T cell repertoires in COVID-19 (dated by TCRdb to 2020 to 2022). At the level of the whole study: Collaborator samples came from the United States, Italy and Spain and covered acute and convalescent phases of COVID-19. Nearly every sample came with metadata listing a de-identified subject ID, COVID-19 status, age in years and sex. The repertoires were released in a freely available public database meant as a resource for research on the immune response to SARS-CoV-2. The dataset comprised deeply sampled blood TCRbeta repertoires from subjects exposed to, actively infected with, or recovered from COVID-19. Samples were obtained from the ongoing ImmuneRACE study (first 160 participants) and from 1,254 subjects provided by 6 global collaborators. Where HLA class I and class II types were available, the types were taken from metadata supplied by the sample provider, not from assay-based typing. The material from the prospective study consisted of cDNA or gDNA derived from T cells, B-cell-depleted T cells, or PBMCs.

Details on this clone: No antigen is known for it. Per-nucleotide qualities are absent, and no much larger clonotype sits a single base away.

General study outcomes and caveats: The amount of clinical and demographic metadata varied by source and participant and was provided uncurated.

The immunoSEQ Assay, a bias-controlled multiplex PCR, was used to amplify TCRbeta CDR3 regions from genomic DNA. The original pipeline was this. The number of nucleated cells in each sample was estimated by amplification of reference gene primers within the assay. To quantify the absolute abundance of each unique TCRbeta CDR3 rearrangement, sequence reads were collapsed and filtered. For each sample, productive Simpson clonality was calculated by taking the square root of Simpson's diversity index across productive rearrangements. TCRdb stores this immuneACCESS table with in-frame sequences only. Part of the clones is absent; in the studies checked, under half of the shortfall reflects unresolved V genes, and no reason is known for the rest. V, J and clone size derive from that table, while D and trimming were established from the DNA sequence. A total of around 47,000 clones appear in this sample, roughly 90% of them only once. The top ten constitute roughly 10% of the sample.

The collaborating institutions used their own protocols to collect whole blood in K2EDTA tubes. Collaborator samples were shipped for TCRbeta analysis as frozen whole blood, isolated PBMCs, or DNA extracted from either sample type. CDR1 and CDR2 (MNHEY, SMNVEV) derive from the germline V gene (reference sequence). There are 14 amino acids in the CDR3, from cysteine to phenylalanine inclusive. Only CDR3 DNA is held: 42 bases, read in frame from base 1. Compared with germline, V lacks 4 bases and J lacks 2 bases; bases without a gene match: 3. The sequence came from a man older than 75 with active or convalescent COVID-19. The rearrangement combines TRBV27 with TRBJ2-3; 7 bases in between match TRBD1. Sequenced material: peripheral blood. In nucleotides, the sequence is TGTGCCAGCAGTTCGGGACAGATCACAGATACGCAGTATTTT. Its translation reads: CASSSGQITDTQYF.